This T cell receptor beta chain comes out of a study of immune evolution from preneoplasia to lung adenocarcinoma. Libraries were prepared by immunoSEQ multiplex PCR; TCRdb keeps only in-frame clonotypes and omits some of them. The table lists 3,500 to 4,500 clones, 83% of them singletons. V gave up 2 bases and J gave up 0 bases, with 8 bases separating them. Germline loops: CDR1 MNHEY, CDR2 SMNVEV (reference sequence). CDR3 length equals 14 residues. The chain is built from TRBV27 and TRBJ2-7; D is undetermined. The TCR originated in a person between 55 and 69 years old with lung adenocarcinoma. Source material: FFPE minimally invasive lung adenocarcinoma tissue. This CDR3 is CASSLVGSSYEQYF. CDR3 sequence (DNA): TGTGCCAGCAGTTTAGTGGGCAGCTCCTACGAGCAGTACTTC.